The 31 T cell receptor beta chains listed next were all sequenced from one sample in a study of T cells in Graves' hyperthyroidism and ophthalmopathy. It was RNA transcripts that yielded the amplified TCR beta CDR3 regions. The HTBI set primed first-round TCR CDR3 RT-PCR. From the multiplex PCR reads, TCRdb called clonotypes with MiXCR, one entry per CDR3 protein. The sample has about 590,000 distinct CDR3 sequences; 15% to 19% are singletons. The sample comprised blood. Receptors originate from a woman in her thirties with Graves' hyperthyroidism.

This clonotype was picked up many times. The chain recombines TRBV7-9 with TRBJ2-7; 8 nucleotides line up with TRBD1. Trimming removed 5 bases from V and 2 bases from J; junction bases left unmatched: 8. CDR1 SEHNR and CDR2 FQNEAQ come from the germline V gene (reference sequence). This CDR3 has 15 residues. For the CDR3, the DNA is TGTGCCAGCAGCCCGGGGACAGGACGCCCCTACGAGCAGTACTTC. Its translation is CASSPGTGRPYEQYF. Full variable domain (rest looked up from reference TRBV7-9 and TRBJ2-7): DTGVSQNPRHKITKRGQNVTFRCDPISEHNRLYWYRQTLGQGPEFLTYFQNEAQLEKSRLLSDRFSAERPKGSFSTLEIQRTEQGDSAMYLCASSPGTGRPYEQYFGPGTRLTVT.

Of note for this clonotype: Sequence at one end of the junction differs from germline and may be a read error. The J gene is TRBJ2-3, the V gene TRBV9; maybe TRBD2 (6 bases). This CDR3 spans 15 amino acids. CDR1 and CDR2 (germline): SGDLS, YYNGEE. CDR3: CAGSVVAGSTDTQYF. CDR3 DNA sequence: TGTGCCGGCAGCGTAGTGGCGGGAAGTACAGATACGCAGTATTTT.

This clonotype has a handful of counts. The V and J genes are TRBV6-6 and TRBJ1-4; D perhaps matches TRBD1 (5 bases). V gave up 0 bases and J gave up 0 bases, with 14 bases separating them. The germline gives CDR1 MNHNY, CDR2 SVGAGI (reference sequence). The CDR3 has 18 residues. CDR3 amino acids: CASSYSTTGETTNEKLFF. CDR3 DNA sequence: TGTGCCAGCAGTTACTCGACTACAGGCGAGACAACTAATGAAAAACTGTTTTTT.

The genes are TRBV4-3 and TRBJ2-1, with 11 bases that match TRBD2. The germline gives CDR1 LGHNA, CDR2 YSLEER. This CDR3 has 17 amino acids. Trimming cost V 4 bases and J 7 bases; bases outside gene matches: 12. CDR3 residues: CASSLLGGLAGGNEQFF. The CDR3 DNA follows: TGCGCCAGCAGCCTCTTGGGGGGGCTAGCGGGAGGAAATGAGCAGTTCTTC.

The table lists this clonotype with many counts. This chain joins TRBV6-2 or TRBV6-3 and TRBJ1-1, with 12 bases matching TRBD1. This CDR3 has 15 amino acids. The V segment lost 6 bases and the J segment 5 bases; nucleotides outside the gene matches: 7. CDR1 is MNHEY, CDR2 SVGEGT, per germline. The CDR3, as DNA: TGTGCCAGCAGGCGGGACAGGGGGCTCGGGACTGAAGCTTTCTTT. Amino acids: CASRRDRGLGTEAFF.

The chain uses TRBV19 and TRBJ2-1; TRBD2 matches at 7 bases. V shed 3 bases, J shed 8 bases, and the junction held 1 base outside the gene matches. This CDR3 spans 12 amino acids. CDR1 and CDR2 (germline): LNHDA, SQIVND (reference sequence). CDR3 sequence: CASSMGGDEQFF. CDR3 DNA: TGTGCCAGTAGTATGGGGGGGGATGAGCAGTTCTTC.

The V and J genes are TRBV14 and TRBJ2-1; no definite D call. V lost 0 bases and J lost 7, with 7 bases in between. Germline V lookup: CDR1 SGHDN, CDR2 FVKESK. The CDR3 covers 13 residues. CDR3 in DNA: TGTGCCAGCAGCCAAGATGTAGGGAATGAGCAGTTCTTC. Residues: CASSQDVGNEQFF.

The sample holds many counts of this clonotype. The chain combines TRBV5-1 with TRBJ1-1; D remains unclear. Germline values: CDR1 SGHRS, CDR2 YFSETQ. This CDR3 is 14 amino acids long. Trimming removed 1 base at V and 4 bases at J, with 11 bases between. The CDR3 loop reads CASSLWEGATEAFF. The CDR3 nucleotides read TGCGCCAGCAGCTTGTGGGAGGGTGCCACTGAAGCTTTCTTT.

This clonotype occurred many times. V usage is TRBV27 and J usage is TRBJ1-1, with D unclear. The CDR3 consists of 12 residues. Per germline, CDR1 MNHEY and CDR2 SMNVEV (reference sequence). Trimming removed 8 bases from V and 6 bases from J, with 13 bases in between. CDR3 coding DNA: TGTGCCAGCGGCCCCGGGGTGGCTGAAGCTTTCTTT. Translated, it gives CASGPGVAEAFF.

The table lists this clonotype with a few counts. This could be a read error, since a much larger clone is one nucleotide away. CDR3 sequence: CVSGQLVTTNTEAFF. The CDR3 nucleotides read TGTGTCAGCGGACAATTAGTCACAACCAACACTGAAGCTTTCTTT. The chain links TRBV11-1 to TRBJ1-1; D is possibly TRBD1 (5 bases). Germline V gene lookup returns CDR1 SGHAT and CDR2 FQDESV (reference sequence). The CDR3 covers 15 residues.

For this clonotype: The CDR3 does not close with the conserved phenylalanine or tryptophan, likely indicating a read error. The chain combines TRBV20-1 with TRBJ2-7, with 7 bases that match TRBD1. Per the germline V gene, CDR1 is DFQATT and CDR2 is SNEGSKA (reference sequence). This CDR3 is built from 11 residues. As DNA, the CDR3 is TGCAGCGTACAGGGGCTCTACGAGCAGTACCTC. Translation gives CSVQGLYEQYL.

To note about this clonotype: Possible read error: a much larger clone is one base away. The CDR3 end shows no conserved phenylalanine or tryptophan, and so a read error is likely. V is TRBV12-5 and J is TRBJ2-7, with 10 positions matching TRBD2. The CDR3 extends over 15 amino acids. Looked up from germline, CDR1 is LGHNT and CDR2 is FRNRAP. Trimming took 4 bases from V and 0 from J; bases not matched to a gene: 3. CDR3 nucleotide sequence: TGTGCTAGTGGTTCCGGACTAGCGGCCTCCTACGAGCAGTACCTC. Its protein product is CASGSGLAASYEQYL.

For this clonotype: This may be a read error: a much more frequent sequence differs by one nucleotide. The CDR3: CVSSWGTRLLYEQYF. CDR3 nucleotide sequence: TGCGTCAGCAGCTGGGGGACTAGGCTGCTTTACGAGCAGTACTTC. V usage is TRBV5-1 and J usage is TRBJ2-7; 8 bases are a match to TRBD2. The CDR3 runs to 15 residues. Per the germline V gene, CDR1 is SGHRS and CDR2 is YFSETQ.

There are a few counts of this clonotype. This chain joins TRBV25-1 and TRBJ2-7; the D gene is possibly TRBD1 (6 bases). Trimming removed 5 bases at V and 3 bases at J, with 17 bases between. Germline-derived CDR1 and CDR2 are MGHDK and SYGVNS. The CDR3 length is 15 residues. CDR3 coding DNA: TGTGCCAGCAGTACACCCGACAGGACGTACTACGAGCAGTACTTC. Its translation is CASSTPDRTYYEQYF.

This clonotype came up a few times. The genes are TRBV19 and TRBJ2-7; 14 bases line up with TRBD2. V gave up 5 bases and J gave up 6 bases; unmatched junction bases: 12. The CDR3 has 17 residues. Germline V lookup: CDR1 LNHDA, CDR2 SQIVND (reference sequence). CDR3 loop: CASSPWTSGRTVSEQYF. The DNA for the CDR3 is TGTGCCAGTAGTCCCTGGACTAGCGGGAGGACCGTAAGCGAGCAGTACTTC.

This clonotype was counted a few times. The V call is TRBV6-1, the J call TRBJ1-2, with 7 bases matching TRBD1. CDR1 and CDR2 from the germline V gene are MNHNS and SASEGT. The CDR3 is made up of 12 amino acids. V trimming: 8 bases; J trimming: 5 bases; junction bases outside the gene matches: 5. CDR3 bases: TGTGCCAGCGTCAACAGGGGTTATGGCTACACCTTC. It codes for CASVNRGYGYTF.

The V gene is TRBV18, the J gene TRBJ2-7; perhaps TRBD1 as D (6 bases). Trimming cost V 2 bases and J 3 bases, with 11 bases left between them. CDR1 is KGHSH and CDR2 is LQKENI in the germline V gene. This CDR3 comprises 14 residues. The CDR3 DNA is TGTGCCAGCTCACCATCCAGGACAGACTACGAGCAGTACTTC. As protein: CASSPSRTDYEQYF.

A note on this clonotype: A read error may be the cause here, since a much bigger clone is one base away. The rearrangement joins TRBV10-3 to TRBJ2-1, with a possible D match to TRBD2 (6 bases). The CDR3 totals 14 residues. The V and J ends lost 5 bases and 6 bases respectively, with 14 bases between them. CDR1 is ENHRY, CDR2 SYGVKD, per germline. CDR3 nucleotide sequence: TGTGCCATCAGTCCCCGCGGGATTCGCAATGAGCAGTTCTTC. It codes for CAISPRGIRNEQFF.

The chain has TRBV20-1 and TRBJ2-1, with 7 bases identical to TRBD2. After removal of 2 bases from V and 4 bases from J, the junction contained 5 bases not matched to a gene. The CDR3 extends over 14 amino acids. Germline V gives CDR1 DFQATT, CDR2 SNEGSKA (reference sequence). The CDR3 coding sequence is TGCAGTGCTAGAACGGGAGGCGGGTACAATGAGCAGTTCTTC. This encodes CSARTGGGYNEQFF.

In this sample, this clonotype turned up many times. This chain connects TRBV2 to TRBJ1-1; no clear D gene. Germline V gives CDR1 SNHLY, CDR2 FYNNEI. The CDR3 covers 14 residues. The V and J ends lost 7 bases and 0 bases respectively, with 12 bases between them. The CDR3, as DNA: TGTGCCAGCATACGCACGGTCTTGAACACTGAAGCTTTCTTT. Translating gives CASIRTVLNTEAFF.

The table lists this clonotype with many counts. V usage is TRBV18 and J usage is TRBJ1-4; 7 positions match TRBD1. The CDR3 is made up of 16 amino acids. After removal of 3 bases from V and 2 bases from J, the junction contained 6 bases not matched to a gene. CDR1 and CDR2 (germline): KGHSH, LQKENI. The chain's CDR3 is CASSPRQGETNEKLFF. In DNA, the CDR3 is TGTGCCAGCTCACCGCGACAGGGCGAGACTAATGAAAAACTGTTTTTT. Together with reference TRBV18 and TRBJ1-4, the CDR3 gives the full variable domain: NAGVMQNPRHLVRRRGQEARLRCSPMKGHSHVYWYRQLPEEGLKFMVYLQKENIIDESGMPKERFSAEFPKEGPSILRIQQVVRGDSAAYFCASSPRQGETNEKLFFGSGTQLSVL.

The J gene is TRBJ2-1, the V gene TRBV24-1, with a tentative D call TRBD2 (5 bases). With 2 bases removed from V and 10 bases from J, the gap between germline ends came to 8 bases. The germline CDR1 and CDR2 sequences are KGHDR and SFDVKD. The CDR3 is 12 residues long. The CDR3 DNA is TGTGCCACCAGTGATTCCGGGATAGAGCAGTTCTTC. Its translation is CATSDSGIEQFF.

This clonotype was observed a handful of times. The CDR3 DNA follows: TGTGCCAGCAGCCAAGAAGCTTCTGGGGAAACGGTACCAGCTAGCACAGATACGCAGTATTTT. Protein product: CASSQEASGETVPASTDTQYF. This chain links TRBV4-2 with TRBJ2-3; D not certain. The CDR3 covers 21 residues. Deletions cut 0 bases from V and 0 bases from J, with 25 bases between. Germline values: CDR1 LGHNA, CDR2 YNFKEQ.

This clonotype has ten or more counts. The chain combines TRBV7-9 with TRBJ2-1; 11 bases align to TRBD2. Germline values: CDR1 SEHNR, CDR2 FQNEAQ (reference sequence). Germline trimming cut 8 bases from V and 5 bases from J; bases unmatched to any gene: 8. This CDR3 contains 15 residues. CDR3 coding DNA: TGTGCCAGCGGCCCGCAGGGACTAGCGGACAATGAGCAGTTCTTC. This gives the protein CASGPQGLADNEQFF.

In its sample, this clonotype was seen many times. The chain combines TRBV7-8 with TRBJ2-3; D gene ambiguous. Germline V CDR1 and CDR2: SGHVS, FQNEAQ. The CDR3 totals 15 residues. V was clipped by 9 bases and J by 2 bases, with 18 bases between them. The CDR3 nucleotides read TGTGCCAGTACAACGGCCCACAAGGCCACAGATACGCAGTATTTT. Translation: CASTTAHKATDTQYF.

In its sample, this clonotype was seen many times. V usage is TRBV30 and J usage is TRBJ2-2, with unresolved D. Germline CDR1 and CDR2: GTSNPN and SVGIG (reference sequence). The CDR3 is 14 amino acids. Trimming cost V 0 bases and J 4 bases, with 9 bases left between them. CDR3 region: CAWSVRVSTGELFF. The CDR3 coding sequence is TGTGCCTGGAGTGTACGCGTAAGCACCGGGGAGCTGTTTTTT.

This clonotype was observed many times. J is TRBJ2-2 and V is TRBV6-5; no clear D. CDR3 length: 15 residues. Per the germline V gene, CDR1 is MNHEY and CDR2 is SVGAGI. Trimming removed 0 bases from V and 7 bases from J, with 12 bases in between. CDR3 nucleotides: TGTGCCAGCAGTTACTCGGGGAACGTTGGCGGGGAGCTGTTTTTT. This gives the protein CASSYSGNVGGELFF.

This clonotype was counted between two and nine times. V usage is TRBV15 and J usage is TRBJ2-2; D is uncertain. The V gene's germline CDR1 is LNHNV and CDR2 YYDKDF (reference sequence). This CDR3 contains 16 residues. The V gene lost 5 bases and the J gene lost 2 bases, with 15 bases spanning the gap. DNA for the CDR3: TGTGCCACCAGCCGTGCGAGCACACCTAACACCGGGGAGCTGTTTTTT. This codes for CATSRASTPNTGELFF.

This clonotype was counted at least ten times. V usage is TRBV6-1 and J usage is TRBJ2-1, with D possibly being TRBD1 or TRBD2 (5 bases each). This CDR3 has 16 residues. The V and J ends lost 9 bases and 0 bases respectively, with 18 bases between them. CDR1 MNHNS and CDR2 SASEGT come from the germline V gene. The CDR3 nucleotides are TGTGCCAGTCGCCGAGGGACGGCGAGCTCCTACAATGAGCAGTTCTTC. Translating gives CASRRGTASSYNEQFF.

This clonotype was counted many times. This sequence joins TRBV6-2 or TRBV6-3 and TRBJ2-7, with D unclear. This CDR3 is built from 14 residues. V was trimmed by 6 bases and J by 3 bases, leaving 15 bases between them. Germline V gene sequence: CDR1 MNHEY, CDR2 SVGEGT. CDR3 bases: TGTGCCAGCAGGCGTCACGACGGATTCTACGAGCAGTACTTC. Its translation is CASRRHDGFYEQYF.

The V call is TRBV20-1, the J call TRBJ2-7, with D perhaps assigned TRBD1 or TRBD2 (6 bases each). The germline V and J ends were trimmed by 1 base and 6 bases, with 16 bases remaining between them. The CDR3 consists of 14 residues. Germline V gene sequence: CDR1 DFQATT, CDR2 SNEGSKA (reference sequence). CDR3 in amino acids: CSARGRDKSGEQYF. As DNA, the CDR3 is TGCAGTGCTAGAGGGCGGGACAAGTCGGGCGAGCAGTACTTC.